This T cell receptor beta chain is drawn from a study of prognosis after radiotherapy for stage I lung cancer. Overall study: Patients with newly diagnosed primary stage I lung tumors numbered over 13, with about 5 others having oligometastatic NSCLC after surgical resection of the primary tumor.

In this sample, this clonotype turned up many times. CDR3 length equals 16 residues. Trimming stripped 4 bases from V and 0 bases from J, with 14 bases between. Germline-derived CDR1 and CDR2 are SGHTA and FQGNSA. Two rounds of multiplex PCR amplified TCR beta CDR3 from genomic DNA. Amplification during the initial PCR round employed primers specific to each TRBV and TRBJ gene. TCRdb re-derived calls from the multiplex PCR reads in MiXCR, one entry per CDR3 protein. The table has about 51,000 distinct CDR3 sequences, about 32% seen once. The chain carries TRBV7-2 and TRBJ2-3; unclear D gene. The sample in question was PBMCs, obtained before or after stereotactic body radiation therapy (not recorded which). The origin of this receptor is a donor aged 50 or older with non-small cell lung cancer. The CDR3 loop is CASSSRRHTSTDTQYF. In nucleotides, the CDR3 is TGTGCCAGCAGCTCGAGGAGACACACTAGCACAGATACGCAGTATTTT.